Listed here are 16 T cell receptor beta chains from one sample, sequenced in a study of cytomegalovirus exposure and HLA in healthy donors. PCR was performed using 60 Vbeta and 13 Jbeta primers. TCRdb's table, derived via immunoSEQ multiplex PCR, lists solely in-frame clones and lacks some. The sample contains 250,000 to 350,000 clones, roughly 90% of which appear only once. Sample: PBMCs. Receptors were obtained from a woman younger than 30 in good health and CMV-seronegative.

The rearrangement links TRBV5-5 to TRBJ2-3, with TRBD2 identical over 14 bases. The CDR3 length is 18 residues. V gave up 0 bases and J gave up 2 bases; unmatched junction bases: 5. Germline V gives CDR1 SGHKS, CDR2 YYEKEE (reference sequence). The CDR3 region has the DNA TGTGCCAGCAGCTTGGCCCGGGGACTAGCGGGGGCCACAGATACGCAGTATTTT. Translated, it gives CASSLARGLAGATDTQYF.

The chain joins TRBV30 to TRBJ1-6; D may be TRBD1 (5 bases). The V end was cut by 1 base, the J end by 7 bases, with 11 bases between. Germline CDR1 reads GTSNPN; CDR2 reads SVGIG (reference sequence). The CDR3 is made up of 14 amino acids. The CDR3 DNA is TGTGCCTGGAGTGAAGGGCAGGGAAATTCACCCCTCCACTTT. The encoded protein is CAWSEGQGNSPLHF.

The chain combines TRBV19 with TRBJ2-1, with TRBD2 matching over 7 bases. Germline V gene sequence: CDR1 LNHDA, CDR2 SQIVND (reference sequence). Losses at the gene ends were 6 bases for V and 14 bases for J; bases not matched to a gene: 7. CDR3 length: 11 amino acids. CDR3 protein: CASRTSGGEFF. In nucleotides, the CDR3 is TGTGCCAGTAGGACAAGTGGGGGGGAGTTCTTC.

The rearrangement uses TRBV7-9 and TRBJ2-5; 10 bases agree with TRBD2. J was trimmed by 5 bases and V by 4 bases; bases with no gene match: 10. The CDR3 runs to 16 residues. The germline CDR1 and CDR2 sequences are SEHNR and FQNEAQ (reference sequence). CDR3 sequence: CASSSSGGAKMETQYF. CDR3 DNA sequence: TGTGCCAGCAGCTCGAGCGGGGGGGCCAAGATGGAGACCCAGTACTTC. The whole variable domain, remainder taken from reference TRBV7-9 and TRBJ2-5, is DTGVSQNPRHKITKRGQNVTFRCDPISEHNRLYWYRQTLGQGPEFLTYFQNEAQLEKSRLLSDRFSAERPKGSFSTLEIQRTEQGDSAMYLCASSSSGGAKMETQYFGPGTRLLVL.

Only one count was recorded for this clone. V usage is TRBV7-6 and J usage is TRBJ2-7; 7 bases fit TRBD2. The trim removed 1 base at V and 2 bases at J, leaving 5 bases unmatched. CDR1 and CDR2 from the germline V gene are SGHVS and FNYEAQ. This CDR3 is 15 amino acids long. The CDR3 DNA reads as TGTGCCAGCAGCTTAGTCCGGGGGGAAACCTACGAGCAGTACTTC. The encoded protein is CASSLVRGETYEQYF.

CDR3 protein: CATSREDRPNQPQHF. CDR3 DNA sequence: TGTGCCACCAGCAGAGAAGACAGGCCCAATCAGCCCCAGCATTTT. The rearrangement links TRBV15 to TRBJ1-5; D possibly corresponds to TRBD1 (6 bases). Per germline, CDR1 LNHNV and CDR2 YYDKDF (reference sequence). The CDR3 loop spans 15 amino acids. Trimming left V 0 bases short and J 3 bases short, with 9 bases between.

J is TRBJ2-1 and V is TRBV6-5; D possibly corresponds to TRBD2 (6 bases). Trimming shortened V by 5 bases and J by 8 bases, and 13 bases separated the two germline ends. The CDR3 has 13 residues. The germline CDR1 and CDR2 sequences are MNHEY and SVGAGI. The DNA of the CDR3 is TGTGCCAGCAGTCCGACTAGTGGGGATGAGCAGTTCTTC. Protein: CASSPTSGDEQFF.

The rearrangement uses TRBV7-9 and TRBJ2-5, with 15 bases lining up with TRBD2. The CDR3 is 15 amino acids. CDR1 is SEHNR, CDR2 FQNEAQ, per germline (reference sequence). Germline trimming cut 4 bases from V and 5 bases from J; bases unmatched to any gene: 2. The CDR3 DNA is TGTGCCAGCAGCTCCGGGACTAGCGGGGGGGAGACCCAGTACTTC. It yields the protein CASSSGTSGGETQYF.

The chain combines TRBV5-1 with TRBJ2-7, with 8 bases aligning to TRBD2. Trimming at V came to 3 bases and at J to 6 bases, leaving 14 bases not matched to a gene. Looked up from germline, CDR1 is SGHRS and CDR2 is YFSETQ. The CDR3 covers 16 residues. Here the CDR3 DNA reads TGCGCCAGCAGCTCCGAGAGCGGGGGCCCTCTTGGCGAGCAGTACTTC. Translating it yields CASSSESGGPLGEQYF. Variable domain in full (rest from reference TRBV5-1 and TRBJ2-7): KAGVTQTPRYLIKTRGQQVTLSCSPISGHRSVSWYQQTPGQGLQFLFEYFSETQRNKGNFPGRFSGRQFSNSRSEMNVSTLELGDSALYLCASSSESGGPLGEQYFGPGTRLTVT.

A few counts support this clone. The rearrangement uses TRBV18 and TRBJ1-5; TRBD1 might be the D (5 bases). Trimming left V 5 bases short and J 0 bases short, with 14 bases between. In germline, CDR1 is KGHSH, CDR2 LQKENI. The CDR3 spans 16 residues. CDR3 bases: TGTGCCAGCTCAGAGACAGTACCTGATAGCAATCAGCCCCAGCATTTT. It specifies CASSETVPDSNQPQHF.

The rearrangement uses TRBV9 and TRBJ1-1; TRBD1 is a possible D gene (5 bases). The ends were cut back, 4 bases at V and 2 bases at J, with 21 bases in the middle. CDR1 is SGDLS and CDR2 is YYNGEE in the germline V gene. The length of the CDR3 is 17 residues. DNA for the CDR3: TGTGCCAGCAGCACTTGGGCAGGGACTCTCTTTAACACTGAAGCTTTCTTT. Encoded protein: CASSTWAGTLFNTEAFF.

The genes are TRBV7-3 and TRBJ1-1; 7 bases are shared with TRBD1. V shed 5 bases and J 4 bases; nucleotides not matched to a gene: 10. CDR1 and CDR2 from the germline V gene are SGHTA and FQGTGA. CDR3 length: 15 amino acids. The CDR3 bases are TGTGCCAGCAGCATTTCAGGGGGAGGTGGCACTGAAGCTTTCTTT. The encoded protein is CASSISGGGGTEAFF.

The CDR3 sequence is CASSYGGGGNTIYF. The CDR3 DNA sequence: TGTGCCAGCAGCTATGGTGGAGGAGGAAACACCATATATTTT. The chain uses TRBV5-6 and TRBJ1-3; D remains unclear. V lost 3 bases and J lost 4, with 11 bases in between. This CDR3 has 14 residues. Germline CDR1 is SGHDT and CDR2 is YYEEEE.

This clone was found once. The chain has TRBV7-9 and TRBJ2-7, with TRBD2 matching 8 bases. The V gene's germline CDR1 is SEHNR and CDR2 FQNEAQ (reference sequence). The CDR3 runs to 14 residues. With 5 bases clipped from V and 2 bases from J, the junction kept 5 bases outside the gene matches. Written as DNA, the CDR3 is TGTGCCAGCAGCCCAAGCGGGAGCACCTACGAGCAGTACTTC. Residues: CASSPSGSTYEQYF.

The chain has TRBV7-9 and TRBJ2-5; D perhaps matches TRBD1 (5 bases). Near its end, the DNA agrees better with TRBJ2-7, so the J call may be wrong. The CDR3 runs 14 residues. Germline loops: CDR1 SEHNR, CDR2 FQNEAQ (reference sequence). This chain's CDR3 is CASSLGGPRYEQYF. CDR3 bases: TGTGCCAGCAGCTTAGGGGGCCCACGCTACGAGCAGTACTTC.

The chain employs TRBV27 and TRBJ1-2; 9 nucleotides agree with TRBD1. Trimming removed 1 base from V and 8 bases from J; junction bases left unmatched: 8. The CDR3 is 15 amino acids. Looked up from germline, CDR1 is MNHEY and CDR2 is SMNVEV (reference sequence). CDR3 residues: CASSLFGTGNRGYTF. DNA for the CDR3: TGTGCCAGCAGTTTATTTGGGACAGGGAACCGAGGCTACACCTTC.